This T cell receptor beta chain was captured by sequencing in a study of shared clonotypes between healthy human individuals. Study-wide findings and caveats: Genetic and exposure-history diversity was limited by the few donors. Clonotypes that were shared across a few donors made up 4.5% to 5% of naive CD4 clonotypes.

Data came from immunoSEQ multiplex PCR; TCRdb stores just in-frame clones and leaves some out. Counted here are around 2.5 million clones, over 85% occurring once; the ten biggest clones make up approximately 0.35%. CD4+ cells were split into CD45RA+ naive and CD45RA-negative memory subsets. As for this clone: What it binds is unknown.

This CDR3 has 16 amino acids. Germline CDR1 is LNHNV and CDR2 is YYDKDF (reference sequence). Trimming took off 0 bases at V and 0 bases at J, with 9 bases between the two ends. This chain connects TRBV15 to TRBJ1-3, with D maybe TRBD1 (5 bases). The origin of this receptor is a man younger than 35 in good health. Some clones in this sample may be carry-over from other donors' samples. The sequencing input was naive CD4+ T cells from PBMCs. The subset denotes: CD45RA+ positively selected. CDR3 residues: CATSRDPGGSGNTIYF. CDR3 nucleotides: TGTGCCACCAGCAGAGATCCGGGGGGCTCTGGAAACACCATATATTTT.